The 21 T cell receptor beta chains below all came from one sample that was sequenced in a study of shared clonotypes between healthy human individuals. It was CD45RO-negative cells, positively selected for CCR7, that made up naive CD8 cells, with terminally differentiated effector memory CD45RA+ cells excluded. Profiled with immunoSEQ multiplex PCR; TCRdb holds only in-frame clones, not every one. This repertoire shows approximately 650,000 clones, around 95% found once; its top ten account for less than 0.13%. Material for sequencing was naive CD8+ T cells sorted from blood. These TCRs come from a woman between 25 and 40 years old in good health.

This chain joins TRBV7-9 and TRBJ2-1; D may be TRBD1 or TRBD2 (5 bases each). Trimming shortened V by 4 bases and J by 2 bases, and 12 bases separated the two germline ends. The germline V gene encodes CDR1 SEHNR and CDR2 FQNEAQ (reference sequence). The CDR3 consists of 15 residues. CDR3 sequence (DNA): TGTGCCAGCAGCTCCGACAGCGGTCCCTACAATGAGCAGTTCTTC. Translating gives CASSSDSGPYNEQFF.

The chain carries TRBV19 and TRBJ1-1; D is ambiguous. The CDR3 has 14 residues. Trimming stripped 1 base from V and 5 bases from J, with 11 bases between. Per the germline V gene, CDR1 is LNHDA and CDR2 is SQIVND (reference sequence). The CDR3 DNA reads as TGTGCCAGTAGTATAGGTCCGGGGAGGACTGAAGCTTTCTTT. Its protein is CASSIGPGRTEAFF.

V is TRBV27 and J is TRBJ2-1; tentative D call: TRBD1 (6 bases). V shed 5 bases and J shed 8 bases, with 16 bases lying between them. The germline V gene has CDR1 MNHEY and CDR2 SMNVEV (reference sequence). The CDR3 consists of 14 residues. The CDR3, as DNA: TGTGCCAGCAGTGCCCAGACAGGTTGGCATGAGCAGTTCTTC. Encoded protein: CASSAQTGWHEQFF.

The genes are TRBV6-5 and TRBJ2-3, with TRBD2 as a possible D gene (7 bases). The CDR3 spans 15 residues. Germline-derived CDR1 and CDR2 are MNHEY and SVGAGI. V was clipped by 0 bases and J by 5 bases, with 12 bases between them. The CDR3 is CASSYSEGGGDTQYF. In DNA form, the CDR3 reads TGTGCCAGCAGTTACTCGGAGGGGGGGGGAGATACGCAGTATTTT.

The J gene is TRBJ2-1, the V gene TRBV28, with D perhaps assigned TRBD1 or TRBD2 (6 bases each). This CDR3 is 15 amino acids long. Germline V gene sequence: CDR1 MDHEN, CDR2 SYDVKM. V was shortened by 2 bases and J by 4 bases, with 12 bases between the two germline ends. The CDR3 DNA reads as TGTGCCAGCAGTTTACGGGGGCCTTTTTACAATGAGCAGTTCTTC. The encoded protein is CASSLRGPFYNEQFF.

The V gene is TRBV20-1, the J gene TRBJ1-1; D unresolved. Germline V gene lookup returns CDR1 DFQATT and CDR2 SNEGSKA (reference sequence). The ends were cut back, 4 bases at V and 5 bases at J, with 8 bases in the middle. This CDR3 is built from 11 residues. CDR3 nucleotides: TGCAGTGCTAAGGACTATACTGAAGCTTTCTTT. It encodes CSAKDYTEAFF.

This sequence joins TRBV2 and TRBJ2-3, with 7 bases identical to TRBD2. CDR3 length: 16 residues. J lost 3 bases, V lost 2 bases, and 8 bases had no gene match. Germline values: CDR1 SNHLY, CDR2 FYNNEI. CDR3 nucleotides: TGTGCCAGCAGTGAAAGAACTAGCGTTGTGACAGATACGCAGTATTTT. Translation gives CASSERTSVVTDTQYF.

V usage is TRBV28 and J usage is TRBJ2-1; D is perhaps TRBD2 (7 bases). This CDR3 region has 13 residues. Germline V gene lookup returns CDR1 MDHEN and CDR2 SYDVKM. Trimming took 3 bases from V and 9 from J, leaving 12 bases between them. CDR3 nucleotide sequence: TGTGCCAGCAGTTTCCCGAGGGGGGGTGAGCAGTTCTTC. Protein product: CASSFPRGGEQFF.

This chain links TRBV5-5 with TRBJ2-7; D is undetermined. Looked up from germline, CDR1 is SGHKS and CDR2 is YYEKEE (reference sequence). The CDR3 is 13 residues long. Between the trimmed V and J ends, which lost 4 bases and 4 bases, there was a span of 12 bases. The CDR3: CASSTDIVYEQYF. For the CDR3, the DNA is TGTGCCAGCAGCACTGATATTGTTTACGAGCAGTACTTC.

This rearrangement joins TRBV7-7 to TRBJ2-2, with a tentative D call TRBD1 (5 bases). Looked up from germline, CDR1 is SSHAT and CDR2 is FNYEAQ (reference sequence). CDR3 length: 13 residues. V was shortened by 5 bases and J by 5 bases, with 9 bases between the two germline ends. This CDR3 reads CASSRTTTGELFF. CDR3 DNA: TGTGCCAGCAGCCGGACAACTACCGGGGAGCTGTTTTTT.

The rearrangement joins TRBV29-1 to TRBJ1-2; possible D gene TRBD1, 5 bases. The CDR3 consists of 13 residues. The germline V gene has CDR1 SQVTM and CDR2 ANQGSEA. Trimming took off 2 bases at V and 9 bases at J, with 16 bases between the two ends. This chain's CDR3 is CSVEFRGDWSYTF. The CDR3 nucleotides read TGCAGCGTTGAATTTCGGGGGGACTGGAGCTACACCTTC.

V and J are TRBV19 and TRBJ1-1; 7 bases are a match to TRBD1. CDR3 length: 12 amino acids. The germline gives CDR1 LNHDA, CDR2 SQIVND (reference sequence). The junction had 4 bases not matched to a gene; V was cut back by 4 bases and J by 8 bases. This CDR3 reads CASSTWDSEAFF. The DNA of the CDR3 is TGTGCCAGTAGTACCTGGGACAGCGAAGCTTTCTTT.

This chain's CDR3 is CASSLAFSSGETQYF. The CDR3 DNA sequence: TGTGCCAGCAGCTTAGCATTCTCTAGCGGAGAGACCCAGTACTTC. This chain joins TRBV7-8 and TRBJ2-5; TRBD2 matches at 7 bases. V shed 0 bases, J shed 4 bases, and the junction held 5 bases outside the gene matches. This CDR3 has 15 residues. Germline loops: CDR1 SGHVS, CDR2 FQNEAQ.

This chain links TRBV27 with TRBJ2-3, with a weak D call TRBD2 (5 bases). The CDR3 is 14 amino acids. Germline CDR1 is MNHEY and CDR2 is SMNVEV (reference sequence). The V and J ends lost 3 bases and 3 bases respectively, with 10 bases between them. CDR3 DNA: TGTGCCAGCAGTTTTGGAGCGGTTACAGATACGCAGTATTTT. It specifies CASSFGAVTDTQYF.

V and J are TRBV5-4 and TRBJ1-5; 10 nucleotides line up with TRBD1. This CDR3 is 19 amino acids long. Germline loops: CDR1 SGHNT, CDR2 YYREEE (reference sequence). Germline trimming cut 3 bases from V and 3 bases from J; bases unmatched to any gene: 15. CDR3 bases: TGTGCCAGCAGCTCCGAACTCGACAGGGGGCAATACTACAATCAGCCCCAGCATTTT. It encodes CASSSELDRGQYYNQPQHF.

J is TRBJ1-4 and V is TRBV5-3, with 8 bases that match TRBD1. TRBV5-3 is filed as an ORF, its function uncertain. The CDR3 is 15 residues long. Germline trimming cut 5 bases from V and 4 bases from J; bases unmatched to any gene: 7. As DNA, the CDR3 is TGTGCCAGAAGGGGGCCTGGGACAGGTAATGAAAAACTGTTTTTT. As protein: CARRGPGTGNEKLFF.

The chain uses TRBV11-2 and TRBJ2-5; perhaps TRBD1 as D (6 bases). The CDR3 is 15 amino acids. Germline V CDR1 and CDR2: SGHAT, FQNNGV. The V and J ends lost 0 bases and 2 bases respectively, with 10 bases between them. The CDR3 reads CASSLEPGTQETQYF. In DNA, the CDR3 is TGTGCCAGCAGCTTAGAACCGGGGACACAAGAGACCCAGTACTTC.

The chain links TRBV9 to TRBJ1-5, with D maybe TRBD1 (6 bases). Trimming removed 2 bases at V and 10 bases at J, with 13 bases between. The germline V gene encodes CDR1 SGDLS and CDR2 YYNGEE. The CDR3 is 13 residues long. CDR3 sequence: CASSVTIQGPQHF. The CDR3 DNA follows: TGTGCCAGCAGCGTTACAATACAGGGACCCCAGCATTTT.

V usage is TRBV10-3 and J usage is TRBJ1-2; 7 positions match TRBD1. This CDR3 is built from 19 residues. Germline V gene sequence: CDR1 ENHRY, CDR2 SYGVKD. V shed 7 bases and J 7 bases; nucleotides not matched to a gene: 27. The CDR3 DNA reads TGTGCCATCAACGATTTAGAGGAGAGACAGGGCCGGATTGATCGTGGCTACACCTTC. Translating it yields CAINDLEERQGRIDRGYTF.

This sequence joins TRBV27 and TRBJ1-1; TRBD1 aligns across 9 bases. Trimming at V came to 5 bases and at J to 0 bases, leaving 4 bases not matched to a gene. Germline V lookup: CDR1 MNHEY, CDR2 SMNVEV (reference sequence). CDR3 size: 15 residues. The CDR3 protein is CASSPGQGLNTEAFF. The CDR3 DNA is TGTGCCAGCAGTCCAGGACAGGGGTTGAACACTGAAGCTTTCTTT.

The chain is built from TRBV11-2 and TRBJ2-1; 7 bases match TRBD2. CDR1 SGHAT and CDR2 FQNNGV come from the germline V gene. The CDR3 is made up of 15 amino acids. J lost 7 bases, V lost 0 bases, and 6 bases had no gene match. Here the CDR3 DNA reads TGTGCCAGCAGCTTAGATCCTAGCGGTGGGAATGAGCAGTTCTTC. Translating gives CASSLDPSGGNEQFF.